Shown below are 15 T cell receptor beta chains from a single sample sequenced in a study of early T cells in non-severe SARS-CoV-2 infection. TCRdb itself ran the 5' RACE reads through MiXCR, one entry per CDR3 protein. This table holds about 110,000 distinct CDR3 sequences, roughly 13% found once. Material: whole blood, obtained at baseline. The receptors were gathered from an adult who was a healthcare worker with PCR-confirmed SARS-CoV-2 infection or an uninfected control (not recorded which).

A word on this clonotype: A much larger clone differs by one base, so this may be a read error. The rearrangement uses TRBV29-1 and TRBJ1-4, with 8 bases fitting TRBD1. CDR3 length: 14 residues. Germline V gene lookup returns CDR1 SQVTM and CDR2 ANQGSEA. CDR3 protein: CNVTGQGANEKLFF. DNA of the CDR3: TGCAACGTGACAGGACAGGGAGCTAATGAAAAACTGTTTTTT.

This clonotype was counted many times. CDR3 amino acids: CASSYPRGSGNNEQFF. The CDR3 nucleotides are TGTGCCAGCAGTTACCCAAGGGGTAGCGGGAACAATGAGCAGTTCTTC. This chain links TRBV6-6 with TRBJ2-1; TRBD2 agrees at 8 bases. V shed 2 bases, J shed 5 bases, and the junction held 8 bases outside the gene matches. Germline V gene data show CDR1 as MNHNY and CDR2 as SVGAGI (reference sequence). This CDR3 has 16 residues.

The chain joins TRBV27 to TRBJ2-7; D is undetermined. Per the germline V gene, CDR1 is MNHEY and CDR2 is SMNVEV (reference sequence). V lost 5 bases and J 2 bases, leaving 10 bases between the germline ends. The CDR3 runs 13 residues. CDR3 loop: CASSPTSPYEQYF. For the CDR3, the DNA is TGTGCCAGCAGTCCGACGTCGCCCTACGAGCAGTACTTC.

The chain has TRBV6-2 or TRBV6-3 and TRBJ2-2, with D uncertain. The V end was cut by 2 bases, the J end by 13 bases, with 8 bases between. Per germline, CDR1 MNHEY and CDR2 SVGEGT. The CDR3 covers 11 residues. DNA of the CDR3: TGTGCCAGCAGTTACCGTGGTGTGCTGTTTTTT. Translation gives CASSYRGVLFF.

This chain links TRBV3-2 with TRBJ2-3; the D segment call TRBD2 is taken from the table without a DNA check. TRBV3-2 is termed a pseudogene. The CDR3 spans 17 residues. The CDR3 nucleotides read TGTGCCAGCAGCCAATTTAGCGGGGAAGGGGGCACAGATACGCAGTATTTT. It is translated as CASSQFSGEGGTDTQYF.

The chain carries TRBV30 and TRBJ2-7, with TRBD1 matching over 10 bases. The CDR3 runs to 13 residues. Losses at the gene ends were 3 bases for V and 3 bases for J; bases not matched to a gene: 2. Germline V lookup: CDR1 GTSNPN, CDR2 SVGIG (reference sequence). The CDR3: CAWRTGGGYEQYF. CDR3 nucleotide sequence: TGTGCCTGGAGGACAGGGGGCGGCTACGAGCAGTACTTC. The full variable domain, with the rest looked up from reference TRBV30 and TRBJ2-7, is SQTIHQWPATLVQPVGSPLSLECTVEGTSNPNLYWYRQAAGRGLQLLFYSVGIGQISSEVPQNLSASRPQDRQFILSSKKLLLSDSGFYLCAWRTGGGYEQYFGPGTRLTVT.

This clonotype was detected a few times. The chain has TRBV30 and TRBJ2-5; no reliable D call. The CDR3 has 13 amino acids. V shed 8 bases and J shed 1 base, with 14 bases lying between them. The germline V gene has CDR1 GTSNPN and CDR2 SVGIG (reference sequence). CDR3 sequence (DNA): TGTGCCGGCGCCGGGTCCAGCCAAGAGACCCAGTACTTC. Encoded protein: CAGAGSSQETQYF.

J is TRBJ1-1 and V is TRBV7-9, with 8 bases fitting TRBD1. V was pared by 4 bases and J by 4 bases, with 5 bases of the junction left unmatched. This CDR3 is 14 amino acids long. Germline CDR1 reads SEHNR; CDR2 reads FQNEAQ (reference sequence). The DNA of the CDR3 is TGTGCCAGCAGCTGGACAGGGATAGGCACTGAAGCTTTCTTT. Protein sequence: CASSWTGIGTEAFF. Complete variable domain (other parts from reference TRBV7-9 and TRBJ1-1): DTGVSQNPRHKITKRGQNVTFRCDPISEHNRLYWYRQTLGQGPEFLTYFQNEAQLEKSRLLSDRFSAERPKGSFSTLEIQRTEQGDSAMYLCASSWTGIGTEAFFGQGTRLTVV.

This clonotype was counted only a few times. V gene TRBV20-1 combines with J gene TRBJ2-3; 10 nucleotides match TRBD1. With 5 bases clipped from V and 9 bases from J, the junction kept 5 bases outside the gene matches. Looked up from germline, CDR1 is DFQATT and CDR2 is SNEGSKA (reference sequence). This CDR3 has 12 residues. CDR3 sequence: CSAGDRGFTQYF. The CDR3 DNA sequence: TGCAGTGCTGGGGACAGGGGATTCACGCAGTATTTT.

There are many counts of this clonotype. This rearrangement joins TRBV5-1 to TRBJ2-7; 9 positions match TRBD2. CDR3 length: 16 amino acids. Germline-derived CDR1 and CDR2 are SGHRS and YFSETQ. The J segment lost 2 bases and the V segment lost 2 bases, leaving 8 bases of the junction unmatched. CDR3 coding DNA: TGCGCCAGCAGCTTAGGTAGCGGGAGCCTAACCTACGAGCAGTACTTC. It translates to CASSLGSGSLTYEQYF.

This clonotype has more than one count but fewer than ten. This rearrangement joins TRBV7-9 to TRBJ1-1; the match to TRBD1 covers 8 bases. After removal of 1 base from V and 5 bases from J, the junction contained 3 bases not matched to a gene. The germline V gene has CDR1 SEHNR and CDR2 FQNEAQ (reference sequence). The CDR3 contains 14 residues. The CDR3 sequence: CASSLENRGTEAFF. DNA of the CDR3: TGTGCCAGCAGCTTAGAGAACAGGGGGACTGAAGCTTTCTTT.

The chain combines TRBV11-2 with TRBJ1-4; unclear D gene. This CDR3 region has 14 residues. Trimming left V 1 base short and J 8 bases short, with 11 bases between. Germline V gives CDR1 SGHAT, CDR2 FQNNGV. CDR3 sequence: CASSLAAFDEKLFF. The CDR3 nucleotides read TGTGCCAGCAGCTTAGCCGCGTTTGACGAAAAACTGTTTTTT.

The V gene is TRBV24-1, the J gene TRBJ2-3; 8 bases are a match to TRBD1. V was pared by 2 bases and J by 4 bases, with 4 bases of the junction left unmatched. Per germline, CDR1 KGHDR and CDR2 SFDVKD. CDR3 length equals 15 residues. Here the CDR3 DNA reads TGTGCCACCAGTGATTCAGGGGGCGGTGCAGATACGCAGTATTTT. Its translation: CATSDSGGGADTQYF.

The chain uses TRBV20-1 and TRBJ2-1; 8 bases are shared with TRBD1. CDR1 DFQATT and CDR2 SNEGSKA come from the germline V gene (reference sequence). The J segment lost 2 bases and the V segment lost 6 bases, leaving 3 bases of the junction unmatched. The CDR3 has 13 amino acids. The CDR3 protein is CSARTGPYNEQFF. The CDR3, as DNA: TGCAGTGCAAGGACAGGGCCCTACAATGAGCAGTTCTTC.

This clonotype was seen only once. The chain links TRBV6-6 to TRBJ2-7; D unclear. The CDR3 extends over 13 amino acids. Looked up from germline, CDR1 is MNHNY and CDR2 is SVGAGI (reference sequence). Trimming stripped 2 bases from V and 7 bases from J, with 12 bases between. CDR3 bases: TGTGCCAGCAGTTACGAGCGACTGGGGGAGCAGTACTTC. It specifies CASSYERLGEQYF.